These T cell receptor beta chains were read from a single sample in a study of OX40 agonist ivuxolimab in advanced cancers. The repertoire was sequenced with immunoSEQ multiplex PCR; TCRdb's copy has only in-frame clones and lacks some. The data contain around 81,000 clones, more than 75% of them seen just once; the ten biggest clones take up approximately 0.98%. The material was CD4+ or CD8+ T cells sorted from blood, obtained in a trial of the OX40 agonist ivuxolimab. These receptors came from an adult with an advanced solid tumor such as melanoma, head and neck, liver or kidney cancer. The CDR3 runs from the conserved cysteine through the conserved F or W. The D gene is left open where the match is weak. Size is omitted from some rows. Given values are once, few, many or a class for expanded clones.

11	TRBV29-1	-	-	TRBJ2-1	TGCAGCGTTGCTTTTGTGGATGAGCAGTTCTTC	CSVAFVDEQFF
14	TRBV7-9	-	-	TRBJ1-1	TGTGCCAGCGGTCAGGGGATGATGAACACTGAAGCTTTCTTT	CASGQGMMNTEAFF
14	TRBV6-6	-	-	TRBJ2-7	TGTGCCAGCAGTAGCACCGGGACTCCCCCCGAGCAGTACTTC	CASSSTGTPPEQYF
17	TRBV28	-	-	TRBJ2-3	TGTGCCAGCAGCCCCCTGTTAGGGGCCTCAAGCACAGATACGCAGTATTTT	CASSPLLGASSTDTQYF
15	TRBV6-1	-	TRBD1	TRBJ2-7	TGTGCCAGCAGTGAAGTAAGGACAGGGGCCTACGAGCAGTACTTC	CASSEVRTGAYEQYF
13	TRBV7-3	-	TRBD2	TRBJ2-7	TGTGCCAGCAGCTTAACCCCTAGCGGCGAGCAGTACTTC	CASSLTPSGEQYF
18	TRBV4-1	-	-	TRBJ2-3	TGCGCCAGCAGCCAAGTGACCATAGCGGCTAGGAGCACAGATACGCAGTATTTT	CASSQVTIAARSTDTQYF
16	TRBV9	few	TRBD2	TRBJ2-3	TGTGCCAGCAGCGTAGGGACTAGCGGTTACACAGATACGCAGTATTTT	CASSVGTSGYTDTQYF
16	TRBV7-2	-	TRBD1	TRBJ2-5	TGTGCCAGCAGCTTTAGAAGGACAGGGAAAAGGGAGACCCAGTACTTC	CASSFRRTGKRETQYF
16	TRBV19	-	-	TRBJ1-2	TGTGCCAGTAGTAACCGGGCGAGGTGGTTGGACTATGGCTACACCTTC	CASSNRARWLDYGYTF
15	TRBV7-3	once	TRBD1	TRBJ2-3	TGTGCCAGCAGCGTAACAGGGGGCGGCACAGATACGCAGTATTTT	CASSVTGGGTDTQYF
13	TRBV5-1	few	-	TRBJ1-1	TGCGCCAGCAGCTTGGCAGCGGTCTCTGAAGCTTTCTTT	CASSLAAVSEAFF
12	TRBV30	-	-	TRBJ2-5	TGTGCCTGGGGGGACGCCCGAGAGACCCAGTACTTC	CAWGDARETQYF
13	TRBV5-1	-	-	TRBJ2-1	TGCGCCAGCAGCTTGTTGGTTAGCAATGAGCAGTTCTTC	CASSLLVSNEQFF
12	TRBV28	-	-	TRBJ1-2	TGTGCCAGCAGTTTCGGGGGCTATGGCTACACCTTC	CASSFGGYGYTF
17	TRBV2	-	TRBD1	TRBJ1-1	TGTGCCAGCAGTGTAAGAGGGGGCTCGATTTATAACACTGAAGCTTTCTTT	CASSVRGGSIYNTEAFF
16	TRBV7-9	-	TRBD2	TRBJ2-1	TGTGCCAGCAGCTTAAGACTAGCGGGGACCTACAATGAGCAGTTCTTC	CASSLRLAGTYNEQFF
13	TRBV6-5	-	-	TRBJ2-7	TGTGCCAGCAGCGCCGGGACCGTCTACGAGCAGTACTTC	CASSAGTVYEQYF
15	TRBV6-6	once	-	TRBJ1-6	TGTGCCAGCAGTTACGGACAGTCGTATAATTCACCCCTCCACTTT	CASSYGQSYNSPLHF
14	TRBV5-1	-	TRBD1	TRBJ2-7	TGCGCCAGCAGCAAGGGACAGGGTGTCGGGGAGCAGTACTTC	CASSKGQGVGEQYF
15	TRBV7-9	-	-	TRBJ2-3	TGTGCCAGCAGCCCGAGGAGCGGACTCACAGATACGCAGTATTTT	CASSPRSGLTDTQYF
16	TRBV27	-	-	TRBJ1-1	TGTGCCAGCAGTTTAACCCGGACAGACCCTAACACTGAAGCTTTCTTT	CASSLTRTDPNTEAFF
14	TRBV10-3	-	-	TRBJ1-5	TGTGCCATCAGTGGGGGGCAGGGAGAACAGCCCCAGCATTTT	CAISGGQGEQPQHF
13	TRBV6-5	-	-	TRBJ2-2	TGTGCCAGCAGTTACGACTCCCCCGGGGAGCTGTTTTTT	CASSYDSPGELFF
12	TRBV2	-	-	TRBJ2-7	TGTGCCAGCAGTCTGACACCTTACGAGCAGTACTTC	CASSLTPYEQYF
17	TRBV9	-	TRBD2	TRBJ2-1	TGTGCCAGCAGCGTAGCTACGGAGCGGGGGTCCTACAATGAGCAGTTCTTC	CASSVATERGSYNEQFF
14	TRBV19	few	-	TRBJ2-7	TGTGCCAGTAGTATAGGACTAGGTATCTACGAGCAGTACTTC	CASSIGLGIYEQYF
16	TRBV10-3	-	TRBD2	TRBJ2-5	TGTGCCATCAGTGGGACTAGCGGAGCCACTTGGGAGACCCAGTACTTC	CAISGTSGATWETQYF
15	TRBV6-6	-	-	TRBJ1-2	TGTGCCAGCAGCTTAGCCGCCCGACAGGACAGTGGCTACACCTTC	CASSLAARQDSGYTF
13	TRBV7-2	-	-	TRBJ1-1	TGTGCCAGCAGCAGCTTGTCGGTTTGGGGAGCTTTCTTT	CASSSLSVWGAFF
15	TRBV30	once	TRBD1	TRBJ1-6	TGTGCCTGGAGTGGGGACAGAGGGTACGATTCACCCCTCCACTTT	CAWSGDRGYDSPLHF
14	TRBV30	-	-	TRBJ2-5	TGTGCCTGGAGCGTGAACCCGAATAGAGAGACCCAGTACTTC	CAWSVNPNRETQYF
16	TRBV11-2	-	-	TRBJ2-5	TGTGCCAGCAGCTTAAGTGGGGGGGCAGCACAAGAGACCCAGTACTTC	CASSLSGGAAQETQYF
15	TRBV5-6	-	-	TRBJ2-5	TGTGCCAGCAGCTTCGTTGGGCGGACCGGAGAGACCCAGTACTTC	CASSFVGRTGETQYF
13	TRBV19	-	TRBD1	TRBJ2-7	TGTGCCAGTAGTATCGGACAGGGGTTCGAGCAGTACTTC	CASSIGQGFEQYF
18	TRBV4-1	-	TRBD2	TRBJ2-1	TGCGCCAGCAGCCAAGGGACTAGCGGGGTTAGCTCCTACAATGAGCAGTTCTTC	CASSQGTSGVSSYNEQFF
15	TRBV5-1	-	TRBD2	TRBJ2-1	TGCGCCAGCAGCGTATTAGGCGGGAGTGGAGATGAGCAGTTCTTC	CASSVLGGSGDEQFF
16	TRBV19	-	TRBD2	TRBJ2-7	TGTGCCAGTACACCCGGGACTAGCTATCAACGCTACGAGCAGTACTTC	CASTPGTSYQRYEQYF
12	TRBV28	-	-	TRBJ1-4	TGTGCCAGCAGCCCGACTTGGGGAAAACTGTTTTTT	CASSPTWGKLFF
14	TRBV9	-	-	TRBJ2-7	TGTGCCAGCAGTCGACTAGACACCTCCTACGAGCAGTACTTC	CASSRLDTSYEQYF
14	TRBV5-6	-	TRBD1	TRBJ1-2	TGTGCCAGCAGCGGGACAGGGGGCAACTATGGCTACACCTTC	CASSGTGGNYGYTF
12	TRBV7-3	-	-	TRBJ2-1	TGTGCCAGCAGCTCATACGGTAATGAGCAGTTCTTC	CASSSYGNEQFF
14	TRBV7-8	once	TRBD1	TRBJ2-7	TGTGCCAGCAGCTTGGCAGGGGGTTCCTACGAGCAGTACTTC	CASSLAGGSYEQYF
19	TRBV5-6	-	TRBD2	TRBJ2-7	TGTGCCAGCAGCGTCAAGACAGCGGGAGGGCCGACGAATTATAGCGAGCAGTACTTC	CASSVKTAGGPTNYSEQYF
15	TRBV29-1	-	-	TRBJ1-4	TGCAGCGTTGAAGATCGTGGGGGGACTAATGAAAAACTGTTTTTT	CSVEDRGGTNEKLFF
15	TRBV5-4	-	TRBD2	TRBJ2-5	TGTGCCAGCAGCGAGGGACTAGCGGTTCAAGAGACCCAGTACTTC	CASSEGLAVQETQYF
18	TRBV6-1	-	TRBD2	TRBJ2-5	TGTGCCAGCAGTGGACTAGCGGGAGGGGGTGGGGTCCAAGAGACCCAGTACTTC	CASSGLAGGGGVQETQYF
15	TRBV5-4	-	-	TRBJ1-4	TGTGCCAGCAGCACAAGGACGGACAGAAATGAAAAACTGTTTTTT	CASSTRTDRNEKLFF
14	TRBV7-3	-	TRBD1	TRBJ2-2	TGTGCCAGCAGCCTGAACAGGGGGACCGGGGAGCTGTTTTTT	CASSLNRGTGELFF
14	TRBV28	-	-	TRBJ1-2	TGTGCCAGCAGTTTAAGGGGGGCGTTTTATGGCTACACCTTC	CASSLRGAFYGYTF
15	TRBV27	-	TRBD2	TRBJ2-7	TGTGCCAGCAGTCCCGTGCGGACTAGTGGTGGAGAGCAGTACTTC	CASSPVRTSGGEQYF
15	TRBV6-1	-	-	TRBJ2-4	TGTGCCAGCAGCAGGGACACCGTAGCCAAAAACATTCAGTACTTC	CASSRDTVAKNIQYF
16	TRBV27	-	TRBD1	TRBJ1-2	TGTGCCGGCAGTTCGTCATGGACAGGGGGCTACTATGGCTACACCTTC	CAGSSSWTGGYYGYTF
16	TRBV5-1	-	-	TRBJ2-2	TGCGCCAGCAGCTTGGGGACAGCAGCTAACACCGGGGAGCTGTTTTTT	CASSLGTAANTGELFF